Described below is a single TCR beta chain sequence and its context. A read error is the likely source, as a far larger clone sits one nucleotide away. Uncontrolled infection, other autoimmune disease, pregnancy or lactation disqualified patients from enrolment. These data belong to a study of T cells in Graves' hyperthyroidism and ophthalmopathy. Germline V lookup: CDR1 SGHTS, CDR2 YDEGEE. The CDR3 covers 13 residues. Amplification of TCR beta CDR3 regions used RNA as the template. TCR CDR3 regions were first amplified by RT-PCR with HTBI primers. In TCRdb, the multiplex PCR reads were re-called with MiXCR into one record per CDR3 protein. In the table there are about 590,000 distinct CDR3 sequences, around 14% of which are singletons.

The receptor comes from a woman aged 30 to 39 with Graves' hyperthyroidism. V usage is TRBV5-8 and J usage is TRBJ2-7; no clear D. Sequenced sample: blood. The CDR3: CVSSLAQSYEQYF. CDR3 nucleotide sequence: TGTGTCAGCAGCTTGGCTCAATCCTACGAGCAGTACTTC.